The T cell receptor beta chain under discussion was sequenced for a study of T cell responses to AZD1222 COVID-19 vaccine. About the study: Second doses at about 4 or about 12 weeks were pooled.

Study-level points and caveats: Reports indicate that nearly half of spike-specific TCRs are directed at unmutated variant regions.

Assay used: immunoSEQ multiplex PCR; TCRdb lists only in-frame clones, some missing. The profile shows about 99,000 clones, 90% to 95% of them singletons. Notes on this clone: Its cognate antigen is unknown.

The CDR3 is 15 residues long. Trimming left V 3 bases short and J 3 bases short, with 12 bases between. The germline gives CDR1 SGHTA, CDR2 FQGNSA. The specimen comprised peripheral blood, sampled on day 0 of AZD1222 vaccination. The TCR was taken from an adult in good health. The V call is TRBV7-2, the J call TRBJ1-5; TRBD1 is a possible D gene (6 bases). Here the CDR3 DNA reads TGTGCCAGCAGCTTTCGACAGGACAACAATCAGCCCCAGCATTTT. This sequence encodes CASSFRQDNNQPQHF.